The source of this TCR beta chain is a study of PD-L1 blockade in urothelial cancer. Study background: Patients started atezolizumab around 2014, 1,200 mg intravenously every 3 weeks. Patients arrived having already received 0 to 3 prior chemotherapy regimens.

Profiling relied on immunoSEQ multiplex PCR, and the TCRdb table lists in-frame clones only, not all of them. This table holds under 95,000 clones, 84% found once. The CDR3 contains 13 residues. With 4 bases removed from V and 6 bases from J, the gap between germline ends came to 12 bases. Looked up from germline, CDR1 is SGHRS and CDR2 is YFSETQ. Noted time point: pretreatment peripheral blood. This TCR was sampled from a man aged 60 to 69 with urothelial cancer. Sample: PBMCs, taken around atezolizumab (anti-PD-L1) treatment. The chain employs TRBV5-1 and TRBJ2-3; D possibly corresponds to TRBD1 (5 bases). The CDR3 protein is CASSRTRADTQYF. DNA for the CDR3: TGCGCCAGCAGCAGAACCAGGGCGGATACGCAGTATTTT.